Each of the 32 T cell receptor beta chains below was sequenced from the same sample in a study of T cell clonality in common variable immunodeficiency. Which antigens these TCRs recognize remains unknown. TCRdb keeps only in-frame clones here, not all; method: immunoSEQ multiplex PCR. The sample has roughly 16,000 clones. Regarding the study as a whole: Fewer deletions and N-nucleotide insertions were reportedly seen in common variable immunodeficiency TCR beta sequences.

The sequencing input was peripheral blood mononuclear cells. These receptors were taken from a human donor with common variable immunodeficiency.

Comment on this clone: The read terminates 3 residues ahead of where the CDR3 ends, so the germline J gene completes it. This chain connects TRBV6-2 or TRBV6-3 to TRBJ2-1; 8 positions agree with TRBD2. V gave up 4 bases and J gave up 8 bases; unmatched junction bases: 16. Per germline, CDR1 MNHEY and CDR2 SVGEGT. The CDR3 totals 17 residues. CDR3 protein: CASSWTDSGVVWDEQFF. The sequenced part of the CDR3 DNA is TGTGCCAGCAGTTGGACCGATAGCGGGGTAGTTTGGGATGAG.

Worth noting for this clone: The read ends 3 residues early relative to the CDR3; the germline J gene fills the gap. The chain joins TRBV7-9 to TRBJ2-3; 8 bases are a match to TRBD1. CDR3 length: 14 residues. The ends lost 4 bases at V and 4 bases at J; junction bases unmatched: 4. Germline CDR1 is SEHNR and CDR2 is FQNEAQ (reference sequence). This CDR3 reads CASSSGGAPDTQYF. The sequenced CDR3 bases are TGTGCCAGCAGCTCAGGGGGCGCCCCAGATACG.

Notes on this clone: The read ends 3 residues shy of where the CDR3 ends; the end is completed using the germline J gene. The genes are TRBV5-1 and TRBJ2-1; the match to TRBD2 covers 7 bases. Germline CDR1 reads SGHRS; CDR2 reads YFSETQ. The CDR3 is made up of 17 amino acids. The V segment lost 0 bases and the J segment 2 bases; nucleotides outside the gene matches: 8. The CDR3 loop reads CASSLVGGKEPYNEQFF. The sequenced part of the CDR3 DNA is TGCGCCAGCAGCTTGGTGGGGGGGAAAGAGCCCTACAATGAG.

Comments on this clone: The read gets to within 3 residues of the CDR3 end, and the germline J gene fills in the rest. The chain recombines TRBV7-7 with TRBJ2-5; D is perhaps TRBD2 (6 bases). This CDR3 region has 13 residues. Germline CDR1 is SSHAT and CDR2 is FNYEAQ (reference sequence). Trimming removed 8 bases from V and 5 bases from J, with 15 bases in between. The sequenced CDR3 bases are TGTGCCAGCTCACGGGGGAGCGGGGAGACC. As protein: CASSRGSGET. The entire CDR3 protein reads CASSRGSGETQYF. The full variable domain, completed using reference TRBV7-7 and TRBJ2-5, is GAGVSQSPRYKVTKRGQDVTLRCDPISSHATLYWYQQALGQGPEFLTYFNYEAQPDKSGLPSDRFSAERPEGSISTLTIQRTEQRDSAMYRCASSRGSGETQYFGPGTRLLVL.

Worth noting for this clone: The junction and the germline gene differ at one end; a read error may be behind it. This CDR3 is CASSQDFSRNNNEKLFF. Incomplete CDR3 DNA: TGCGCCAGCAGCCAAGATTTTTCCCGAAACAATAATGAAAAA. The rearrangement uses TRBV4-2 and TRBJ1-4, with no clear D. The read comes to an end 3 residues before the CDR3 does, leaving the germline J gene to fill in the end. Germline CDR1 LGHNA, CDR2 YNFKEQ. The CDR3 runs to 17 residues.

As regards this clone: Coverage ceases 3 residues before the CDR3 finishes, and the germline J gene fills in the end. This chain connects TRBV2 to TRBJ2-7, with 14 bases matching TRBD2. After removal of 6 bases from V and 4 bases from J, the junction contained 5 bases not matched to a gene. The germline gives CDR1 SNHLY, CDR2 FYNNEI. The CDR3 totals 15 residues. The covered CDR3 bases are TGTGCCAGCAGGGGGACTAGCGGGAGTGTATACGAG. It encodes CASRGTSGSVYE. The entire CDR3 is CASRGTSGSVYEQYF.

With regard to this clone: Coverage ceases 3 residues before the CDR3 finishes, and the germline J gene fills in the end. The gene calls are TRBV14 and TRBJ1-1; 9 nucleotides match TRBD1. With V trimmed by 4 bases and J by 5 bases, 5 bases remained unmatched. There are 14 residues in the CDR3. The germline V gene has CDR1 SGHDN and CDR2 FVKESK. Partial CDR3 DNA: TGTGCCAGCAGCCCCGGGACAGGGCGAACTGAA. Protein product: CASSPGTGRTE. The whole CDR3 sequence is CASSPGTGRTEAFF.

Regarding this clone: The read is 3 residues too short to cover the CDR3 end, so that end is filled in from the germline J gene. The gene calls are TRBV20-1 and TRBJ2-7; 12 nucleotides line up with TRBD1. The CDR3 is made up of 15 amino acids. Germline CDR1 DFQATT, CDR2 SNEGSKA (reference sequence). With 1 base clipped from V and 5 bases from J, the junction kept 6 bases outside the gene matches. Partial CDR3 DNA: TGCAGTGCTAGAGGAGCCGGGACAGGGGGCGACGAG. This gives the protein CSARGAGTGGDE. The entire CDR3 is CSARGAGTGGDEQYF.

In regard to this clone: The sequence runs out 3 residues before the end of the CDR3; the remainder is reconstructed from the germline J gene. The chain has TRBV7-6 and TRBJ2-3, with 14 bases that match TRBD2. The CDR3 runs 18 residues. Germline V CDR1 and CDR2: SGHVS, FNYEAQ. The V gene end was trimmed by 5 bases and the J gene end by 6 bases; junction bases not matched to a gene: 13. Partial CDR3 DNA: TGTGCCAGCAGCCTTGGACTAGCGGGGGGATCGCCAGGGGATACG. It encodes CASSLGLAGGSPGDT. The full CDR3 protein is CASSLGLAGGSPGDTQYF. Full variable domain (remainder filled in from reference TRBV7-6 and TRBJ2-3): GAGVSQSPRYKVTKRGQDVALRCDPISGHVSLYWYRQALGQGPEFLTYFNYEAQQDKSGLPNDRFSAERPEGSISTLTIQRTEQRDSAMYRCASSLGLAGGSPGDTQYFGPGTRLTVL.

As to this clone: Read sequence stops 3 residues before the CDR3 end, and the germline J gene provides the missing end. The rearrangement links TRBV2 to TRBJ1-2; a possible D gene is TRBD1 (6 bases). The germline gives CDR1 SNHLY, CDR2 FYNNEI. The CDR3 has 15 amino acids. The V end was cut by 3 bases, the J end by 2 bases, with 13 bases between. The CDR3 bases that were read are TGTGCCAGCAGTGACCAGCTTCAGGGGAACTATGGC. Translating it yields CASSDQLQGNYG. The whole CDR3 is CASSDQLQGNYGYTF.

With respect to this clone: Sequencing ends 3 residues short of the CDR3 end; the germline J gene provides the rest. This sequence joins TRBV20-1 and TRBJ2-3; 10 positions match TRBD1. This CDR3 region has 14 residues. Trimming took 6 bases from V and 5 from J; bases not matched to a gene: 8. The germline gives CDR1 DFQATT, CDR2 SNEGSKA (reference sequence). CDR3 sequence reads: CSARVTGGIDTQYF. The part of the CDR3 DNA that was read is TGCAGTGCCAGGGTGACAGGGGGCATAGATACG.

A note on this clone: Coverage ceases 3 residues before the CDR3 finishes, and the germline J gene fills in the end. This chain connects TRBV7-2 to TRBJ1-5, with D tentatively TRBD1 (5 bases). The CDR3 is 14 amino acids. The germline V and J ends were trimmed by 3 bases and 9 bases, with 15 bases remaining between them. CDR1 is SGHTA and CDR2 is FQGNSA in the germline V gene. The CDR3 reads CASSFTGRGSPQHF. Partial CDR3 DNA: TGTGCCAGCAGCTTTACAGGTCGCGGATCGCCC.

Note on this clone: The read gets to within 3 residues of the CDR3 end, and the germline J gene fills in the rest. The chain recombines TRBV11-3 with TRBJ2-7, with D perhaps TRBD1 (6 bases). The CDR3 is 13 residues long. Germline V lookup: CDR1 SGHNT, CDR2 YENEEA. Trimming removed 6 bases from V and 3 bases from J, with 12 bases in between. The CDR3 loop is CASSLTGDYEQYF. The sequenced part of the CDR3 DNA is TGTGCCAGCAGTCTGACAGGAGACTACGAG.

Note on this clone: The missing CDR3 end, 3 residues past where the read stops, is filled in from the germline J gene. V gene TRBV10-3 combines with J gene TRBJ1-2; a weak D match, TRBD1 (5 bases). The CDR3 contains 15 residues. CDR1 ENHRY and CDR2 SYGVKD come from the germline V gene. Trimming removed 6 bases from V and 3 bases from J, with 17 bases in between. This CDR3 is CAIRGQGSLDYGYTF. Incomplete CDR3 DNA: TGTGCCATCAGGGGGCAAGGGAGCCTGGACTATGGC.

About this clone: The CDR3 is cut off 3 residues early in the read; its end comes from the germline J gene. The rearrangement uses TRBV27 and TRBJ2-3, with D unresolved. This CDR3 spans 12 amino acids. The germline V gene has CDR1 MNHEY and CDR2 SMNVEV (reference sequence). V was pared by 3 bases and J by 2 bases, with 3 bases between. The CDR3: CASSFSTDTQYF. CDR3 bases read: TGTGCCAGCAGTTTCTCCACAGATACG.

Comments on this clone: With the read ending 3 residues before the CDR3 end, the germline J gene is used to fill in that end. The V call is TRBV19, the J call TRBJ2-1; 10 bases match TRBD2. The germline gives CDR1 LNHDA, CDR2 SQIVND (reference sequence). Losses at the gene ends were 7 bases for V and 7 bases for J; bases not matched to a gene: 7. The CDR3 is 14 residues long. The CDR3 DNA, read in part, is TGTGCCAGTACTGGTAGCGGGGGGATTAATGAG. Translating gives CASTGSGGINE. The CDR3 in full is CASTGSGGINEQFF. The full variable domain, in which reference TRBV19 and TRBJ2-1 provide the parts outside the CDR3, is DGGITQSPKYLFRKEGQNVTLSCEQNLNHDAMYWYRQDPGQGLRLIYYSQIVNDFQKGDIAEGYSVSREKKESFPLTVTSAQKNPTAFYLCASTGSGGINEQFFGPGTRLTVL.

In regard to this clone: The read halts 3 residues ahead of the CDR3 end, with the missing end drawn from the germline J gene. The rearrangement uses TRBV7-8 and TRBJ2-7; the D is unclear. CDR1 and CDR2 from the germline V gene are SGHVS and FQNEAQ. The V and J ends lost 1 base and 0 bases respectively, with 10 bases between them. CDR3 length: 15 amino acids. Here the CDR3 reads CASSLEQSSSYEQYF. The part of the CDR3 DNA that was read is TGTGCCAGCAGCTTAGAGCAGTCTAGCTCCTACGAG.

Concerning this clone itself: The read ends 3 residues before the CDR3 terminus; that terminus is restored from the germline J gene. This rearrangement joins TRBV2 to TRBJ1-5, with D perhaps matching TRBD1 (5 bases). The CDR3 contains 16 residues. Trimming shortened V by 6 bases and J by 6 bases, and 21 bases separated the two germline ends. Germline V lookup: CDR1 SNHLY, CDR2 FYNNEI. The sequenced part of the CDR3 DNA is TGTGCCAGCAGGATCTCTTCCGGGACGGGGGGTCAGCCC. Residues: CASRISSGTGGQP. The entire CDR3 protein is CASRISSGTGGQPQHF.

To note about this clone: The read gets to within 3 residues of the CDR3 end, and the germline J gene fills in the rest. The rearrangement joins TRBV2 to TRBJ1-1; 9 nucleotides match TRBD1. Unmatched junction bases numbered 4, after V lost 4 bases and J lost 1 base. The germline CDR1 and CDR2 sequences are SNHLY and FYNNEI. This CDR3 contains 15 residues. CDR3 DNA (partial): TGTGCCAGCAGTGGCCTGGGACAGGGGAACACTGAA. Translation: CASSGLGQGNTE. The complete CDR3 sequence is CASSGLGQGNTEAFF.

A word on this clone: The read ends 3 residues early relative to the CDR3; the germline J gene fills the gap. The V gene is TRBV5-1, the J gene TRBJ1-5; the D gene is possibly TRBD1 (5 bases). This CDR3 comprises 14 residues. Germline CDR1 and CDR2: SGHRS and YFSETQ. The V and J ends lost 4 bases and 7 bases respectively, with 15 bases between them. The sequenced part of the CDR3 DNA is TGCGCCAGCAGCCGGGCGGGGCTAGGCCAGCCC. Translation gives CASSRAGLGQP. The whole CDR3 sequence reads CASSRAGLGQPQHF.

This chain's CDR3 is CASSPRGSGTDTQYF. The covered CDR3 bases are TGTGCCAGCAGCCCTCGGGGTAGCGGGACAGATACG. The rearrangement joins TRBV7-2 to TRBJ2-3; 7 nucleotides line up with TRBD2. The CDR3 is cut off 3 residues early in the read; its end comes from the germline J gene. The CDR3 contains 15 residues. Germline CDR1 SGHTA, CDR2 FQGNSA. Trimming cost V 5 bases and J 3 bases; bases outside gene matches: 8.

As to this clone: The read falls 3 residues short of the CDR3 end, and the missing part is taken from the germline J gene. The rearrangement links TRBV2 to TRBJ1-5; 9 bases are a match to TRBD1. V lost 3 bases, J lost 0 bases, and 6 bases stayed unmatched. CDR1 and CDR2 (germline): SNHLY, FYNNEI. The CDR3 runs to 17 residues. CDR3 DNA, as far as it was read: TGTGCCAGCAGTGACTTGAGGGACAGGGATAGCAATCAGCCC. Its translation is CASSDLRDRDSNQP. The CDR3 reads in full as CASSDLRDRDSNQPQHF.

Worth noting for this clone: The junction departs from the called germline gene at one end, perhaps through a read error. The read is 3 residues too short to cover the CDR3 end, so that end is filled in from the germline J gene. The genes are TRBV20-1 and TRBJ1-4; D is ambiguous. Germline assignment: CDR1 DFQATT and CDR2 SNEGSKA (reference sequence). CDR3 length equals 14 residues. The part of the CDR3 DNA that was read is TGCAGTGCCCGTTCCCCGGCAACTAATGGAAAA. Translation: CSARSPATNGK. In full, the CDR3 reads CSARSPATNGKLFF.

As to this clone: The read finishes 3 residues shy of the CDR3 end, and the germline J gene is used to complete it. The V and J genes are TRBV29-1 and TRBJ2-1; 7 bases fit TRBD2. The CDR3 has 14 residues. The trim removed 3 bases at V and 0 bases at J, leaving 2 bases unmatched. From germline, CDR1 is SQVTM and CDR2 ANQGSEA. The part of the CDR3 DNA that was read is TGCAGCGTTGATGCGGGGGACTCCTACAATGAG. Translating gives CSVDAGDSYNE. The full CDR3 sequence reads CSVDAGDSYNEQFF.

Regarding this clone: The observed sequence ends 3 residues before the CDR3 terminus, with the missing tail filled in from the germline J gene. The chain joins TRBV2 to TRBJ2-1; 12 nucleotides align to TRBD2. Per the germline V gene, CDR1 is SNHLY and CDR2 is FYNNEI. Unmatched junction bases numbered 5, after V lost 5 bases and J lost 3 bases. This CDR3 has 16 amino acids. The CDR3 bases that were read are TGTGCCAGCAGTCGAGGACTAGCGGGACTCTACAATGAG. It codes for CASSRGLAGLYNE. The CDR3 reads in full as CASSRGLAGLYNEQFF.

As concerns this clone: The sequence runs out 3 residues before the end of the CDR3; the remainder is reconstructed from the germline J gene. This chain connects TRBV12-3 or TRBV12-4 to TRBJ1-2, with TRBD1 as a possible D gene (6 bases). CDR3 size: 15 residues. The CDR3 region is CASSSSTGDKRSYTF. The DNA read from the CDR3 is TGTGCCAGCAGTTCCTCTACCGGGGACAAAAGAAGC.

Partial CDR3 DNA: TGTGCCAGCAGTCCGGACAGGGTCCCATCCCCGAGCAATCAGCCC. This sequence encodes CASSPDRVPSPSNQP. The CDR3 as a whole reads CASSPDRVPSPSNQPQHF. The rearrangement joins TRBV27 to TRBJ1-5; 8 positions agree with TRBD1. The CDR3 end falls 3 residues outside the read, so it is completed with the germline J gene. CDR3 length equals 18 residues. Trimming cost V 5 bases and J 1 base; bases outside gene matches: 13. Germline values: CDR1 MNHEY, CDR2 SMNVEV (reference sequence).

Of note for this clone: The read ends 3 residues early relative to the CDR3; the germline J gene fills the gap. The chain has TRBV28 and TRBJ2-5, with D perhaps matching TRBD1 (6 bases). V was trimmed by 1 base and J by 4 bases, leaving 25 bases between them. The V gene's germline CDR1 is MDHEN and CDR2 SYDVKM. This CDR3 is 19 amino acids long. The CDR3 loop reads CASSLSLSTNRVWVETQYF. CDR3 DNA (partial): TGTGCCAGCAGTTTATCTTTATCAACAAACAGGGTGTGGGTAGAGACC.

Details on this clone: The read is 3 residues too short to cover the CDR3 end, so that end is filled in from the germline J gene. The rearrangement links TRBV19 to TRBJ2-5; possible D gene TRBD2, 7 bases. V lost 5 bases, J lost 4 bases, and 14 bases lay in between. This CDR3 contains 14 residues. Germline V CDR1 and CDR2: LNHDA, SQIVND (reference sequence). The CDR3 DNA, read in part, is TGTGCCAGTAGTGACCGAGGGGGGGCAGAGACC. It codes for CASSDRGGAET. The whole CDR3 protein reads CASSDRGGAETQYF.

Notes on this clone: The read terminates 3 residues before the CDR3 end, so the remaining end is supplied by the germline J gene. This chain connects TRBV7-3 to TRBJ2-4; 9 bases map to TRBD1. Germline V gene data show CDR1 as SGHTA and CDR2 as FQGTGA. Unmatched junction bases numbered 7, after V lost 0 bases and J lost 4 bases. The CDR3 sequence is 17 residues long. The DNA read from the CDR3 is TGTGCCAGCAGCTTAACGCCTCGTGGACAGGGGAAAAACATT. Its protein is CASSLTPRGQGKNI. The entire CDR3 is CASSLTPRGQGKNIQYF.

In regard to this clone: The read ends 3 residues shy of where the CDR3 ends; the end is completed using the germline J gene. V is TRBV5-8 and J is TRBJ2-3; D not certain. Germline CDR1 is SGHTS and CDR2 is YDEGEE. The CDR3 is 15 residues long. V lost 4 bases, J lost 3 bases, and 15 bases lay in between. Partial CDR3 DNA: TGTGCCAGCAGCGCCAGATCAAGGGTAACAGATACG. This translates into CASSARSRVTDT. The full CDR3 protein reads CASSARSRVTDTQYF.

The CDR3 reads CASSPYQGSDSYEQYF. CDR3 bases read: TGTGCCAGCTCACCTTACCAGGGGTCAGACTCCTACGAG. The chain has TRBV18 and TRBJ2-7; D may be TRBD1 (6 bases). The missing CDR3 end, 3 residues past where the read stops, is filled in from the germline J gene. Looked up from germline, CDR1 is KGHSH and CDR2 is LQKENI. The V gene lost 3 bases and the J gene lost 0 bases, with 15 bases spanning the gap. The CDR3 is 16 amino acids. The full variable domain, rest sourced from reference TRBV18 and TRBJ2-7, is NAGVMQNPRHLVRRRGQEARLRCSPMKGHSHVYWYRQLPEEGLKFMVYLQKENIIDESGMPKERFSAEFPKEGPSILRIQQVVRGDSAAYFCASSPYQGSDSYEQYFGPGTRLTVT.